The 6 T cell receptor beta chains in this list originate from one sample, sequenced in a study of T cell repertoires in cytomegalovirus infection. TCRdb processed the reads anew with MiXCR; each CDR3 protein has one entry. There are 500,000 to 600,000 distinct CDR3 sequences in the sample; approximately 15% occur only once, and 20% to 30% lies in the top ten. Sequencing was done on a sample of CD8+ T cells from PBMCs. These receptors came from a human donor in good health (CMV status not recorded). Some clones in this sample may be carry-over from other donors' samples.

There are many counts of this clonotype. This chain joins TRBV7-3 and TRBJ2-3; no clear D gene. The CDR3 extends over 12 amino acids. V was trimmed by 6 bases and J by 5 bases, leaving 9 bases between them. CDR1 and CDR2 (germline): SGHTA, FQGTGA. The CDR3 reads CASSSAGDTQYF. In DNA, the CDR3 is TGTGCCAGCAGTTCGGCTGGAGATACGCAGTATTTT.

This chain links TRBV27 with TRBJ1-2; 9 bases match TRBD1. Germline values: CDR1 MNHEY, CDR2 SMNVEV (reference sequence). The CDR3 is 15 residues long. J gave up 3 bases and V 5 bases, and 7 bases lay outside the gene matches. The CDR3 sequence is CASSPGQGNHYGYTF. The CDR3 nucleotides read TGTGCCAGCAGTCCGGGACAGGGAAATCACTATGGCTACACCTTC.

The J gene is TRBJ2-1, the V gene TRBV5-4, with 8 bases identical to TRBD2. CDR1 is SGHNT, CDR2 YYREEE, per germline (reference sequence). This CDR3 is built from 16 residues. J was trimmed by 2 bases and V by 0 bases; bases with no gene match: 4. The CDR3 region has the DNA TGTGCCAGCAGCTTGGTGCGGGAGGTACCCTACAATGAGCAGTTCTTC. Translating gives CASSLVREVPYNEQFF.

This clonotype was counted between two and nine times. V usage is TRBV12-3 or TRBV12-4 and J usage is TRBJ2-5; 13 bases agree with TRBD2. J lost 2 bases, V lost 6 bases, and 12 bases had no gene match. CDR3 length: 18 amino acids. CDR3 sequence reads: CASSHQLRLAGGQETQYF. As DNA, the CDR3 is TGTGCCAGCAGCCACCAGCTCCGACTAGCGGGGGGTCAAGAGACCCAGTACTTC.

This clonotype was seen more than once but under ten times. The chain is built from TRBV7-9 and TRBJ2-4, with a tentative D call TRBD1 (6 bases). Germline-derived CDR1 and CDR2 are SEHNR and FQNEAQ (reference sequence). The V end was cut by 1 base, the J end by 0 bases, with 13 bases between. This CDR3 is built from 17 residues. CDR3 loop: CASSLVGQGLAKNIQYF. The DNA for the CDR3 is TGTGCCAGCAGCTTAGTGGGTCAGGGGCTAGCCAAAAACATTCAGTACTTC.

The table lists this clonotype with a few counts. This sequence joins TRBV4-1 and TRBJ2-7; tentatively, D is TRBD2 (6 bases). Germline lookup yields CDR1 MGHRA and CDR2 YSYEKL. V lost 3 bases and J lost 2, with 11 bases in between. The CDR3 spans 14 residues. CDR3 loop: CASSHTSNAYEQYF. CDR3 bases: TGCGCCAGCAGCCACACTAGCAACGCCTACGAGCAGTACTTC.